These 15 T cell receptor beta chains were sequenced from one sample in a study of T cell changes during pregnancy in multiple sclerosis. Libraries were prepared by immunoSEQ multiplex PCR; TCRdb keeps only in-frame clonotypes and omits some of them. The sample has 70,000 to 95,000 clones, around 93% seen once. The source material was peripheral blood, sampled in the third trimester of pregnancy. The receptor source for this set is a female donor with multiple sclerosis, enrolled in a pregnancy study.

The chain is built from TRBV27 and TRBJ2-3, with D possibly matching TRBD2 (6 bases). The ends were cut back, 1 base at V and 4 bases at J, with 9 bases in the middle. Germline V gene lookup returns CDR1 MNHEY and CDR2 SMNVEV (reference sequence). The length of the CDR3 is 14 residues. The CDR3 DNA is TGTGCCAGCAGTTTATACGGGAGCTCAGATACGCAGTATTTT. It specifies CASSLYGSSDTQYF.

The genes are TRBV19 and TRBJ2-7, with 10 bases lining up with TRBD2. The germline CDR1 and CDR2 sequences are LNHDA and SQIVND (reference sequence). The CDR3 contains 14 residues. Trimming at V came to 6 bases and at J to 3 bases, leaving 5 bases not matched to a gene. CDR3 DNA: TGTGCCAGTAGAAGCGGGGGGGAAGGCTACGAGCAGTACTTC. Residues: CASRSGGEGYEQYF.

The chain combines TRBV28 with TRBJ1-4; D remains unclear. V lost 4 bases and J 14 bases, leaving 11 bases between the germline ends. In germline, CDR1 is MDHEN, CDR2 SYDVKM. This CDR3 has 11 residues. For the CDR3, the DNA is TGTGCCAGCAGTTCCTCCTCAGGTCTGTTTTTT. It encodes CASSSSSGLFF. Full variable domain (outside the CDR3, taken from reference TRBV28 and TRBJ1-4): DVKVTQSSRYLVKRTGEKVFLECVQDMDHENMFWYRQDPGLGLRLIYFSYDVKMKEKGDIPEGYSVSREKKERFSLILESASTNQTSMYLCASSSSSGLFFGSGTQLSVL.

This chain uses TRBV27 with TRBJ1-1; possibly TRBD1 for D (5 bases). The CDR3 runs 14 residues. The germline V and J ends were trimmed by 6 bases and 1 base, with 12 bases remaining between them. The V gene's germline CDR1 is MNHEY and CDR2 SMNVEV (reference sequence). DNA of the CDR3: TGTGCCAGCAGCCCTGCTGGGGCGAACACTGAAGCTTTCTTT. Translating it yields CASSPAGANTEAFF.

V gene TRBV6-1 combines with J gene TRBJ2-3; 7 bases agree with TRBD2. The CDR3 runs 15 residues. Germline CDR1 reads MNHNS; CDR2 reads SASEGT. Trimming removed 7 bases from V and 0 bases from J; junction bases left unmatched: 7. The chain's CDR3 is CASTGFSGSTDTQYF. In nucleotides, the CDR3 is TGTGCCAGCACCGGGTTTAGCGGGAGCACAGATACGCAGTATTTT.

V and J are TRBV7-9 and TRBJ1-2; weak D call: TRBD1 (6 bases). This CDR3 region has 14 residues. Germline V CDR1 and CDR2: SEHNR, FQNEAQ (reference sequence). Trimming cost V 2 bases and J 5 bases, with 12 bases left between them. The CDR3 sequence: CASSLLDSRYGYTF. DNA of the CDR3: TGTGCCAGCAGCTTACTGGACAGTCGATATGGCTACACCTTC.

Here the CDR3 reads CAWSAWAGVGEQYF. For the CDR3, the DNA is TGTGCCTGGAGTGCATGGGCGGGAGTGGGCGAGCAGTACTTC. The rearrangement joins TRBV30 to TRBJ2-7; 7 positions match TRBD2. Trimming removed 1 base from V and 6 bases from J; junction bases left unmatched: 9. CDR3 length: 14 amino acids. Germline-derived CDR1 and CDR2 are GTSNPN and SVGIG (reference sequence).

In this sample, this clone turned up once. The rearrangement joins TRBV5-8 to TRBJ2-1; 7 nucleotides align to TRBD2. The CDR3 is 18 amino acids. Germline V gene data show CDR1 as SGHTS and CDR2 as YDEGEE. The V and J ends lost 2 bases and 3 bases, in that order; junction bases with no gene match: 14. The CDR3 loop reads CASSFDGSVGGSYNEQFF. The CDR3 DNA reads as TGTGCCAGCAGCTTCGATGGTTCTGTCGGCGGGAGCTACAATGAGCAGTTCTTC.

The chain carries TRBV5-6 and TRBJ2-4; D remains unclear. Per the germline V gene, CDR1 is SGHDT and CDR2 is YYEEEE. Trimming took off 0 bases at V and 9 bases at J, with 10 bases between the two ends. The CDR3 has 13 amino acids. The DNA for the CDR3 is TGTGCCAGCAGCTTGGTTCCAGGCCCCATTCAGTACTTC. As protein: CASSLVPGPIQYF.

The V call is TRBV19, the J call TRBJ2-2, with 12 bases aligning to TRBD1. The germline V gene encodes CDR1 LNHDA and CDR2 SQIVND (reference sequence). This CDR3 region has 15 residues. The J segment lost 6 bases and the V segment lost 5 bases, leaving 4 bases of the junction unmatched. CDR3 residues: CASSPGTGGSGELFF. The CDR3 DNA follows: TGTGCCAGTAGTCCCGGGACAGGGGGCTCCGGGGAGCTGTTTTTT.

The chain is built from TRBV29-1 and TRBJ2-2; 9 bases are a match to TRBD2. The V segment lost 4 bases and the J segment 6 bases; nucleotides outside the gene matches: 6. This CDR3 is built from 14 residues. Germline V gene sequence: CDR1 SQVTM, CDR2 ANQGSEA. Written as DNA, the CDR3 is TGCAGCGTTGCGGCTGCGGGAGGGCCCGGGGAGCTGTTTTTT. Its translation is CSVAAAGGPGELFF.

The V gene is TRBV4-1, the J gene TRBJ2-5, with 8 bases matching TRBD1. The better agreement between TRBJ2-7 and the DNA end casts doubt on the J call. Germline V gene sequence: CDR1 MGHRA, CDR2 YSYEKL. The CDR3 extends over 14 amino acids. The CDR3 DNA follows: TGCGCCAGCAGCATAGGGACAGGCAACTACGAGCAGTACTTC. This translates into CASSIGTGNYEQYF.

The genes are TRBV29-1 and TRBJ2-1; 8 bases agree with TRBD1. The CDR3 loop spans 16 amino acids. Germline loops: CDR1 SQVTM, CDR2 ANQGSEA. The ends lost 0 bases at V and 2 bases at J; junction bases unmatched: 6. This chain's CDR3 is CSVEDIDRGTYNEQFF. As DNA, the CDR3 is TGCAGCGTTGAAGATATAGACAGGGGTACCTACAATGAGCAGTTCTTC.

This chain links TRBV11-3 with TRBJ2-1; 12 positions agree with TRBD2. V lost 8 bases to trimming and J lost 5 bases; unmatched junction nucleotides: 10. The CDR3 has 16 amino acids. The germline gives CDR1 SGHNT, CDR2 YENEEA. The DNA for the CDR3 is TGTGCCAGCGCTAGCGGGAGGGTTTCGAAGGACAATGAGCAGTTCTTC. The encoded protein is CASASGRVSKDNEQFF.

This clone appeared once. This chain uses TRBV10-3 with TRBJ2-7, with a tentative D call TRBD1 (5 bases). V lost 6 bases and J 4 bases, leaving 7 bases between the germline ends. CDR1 is ENHRY and CDR2 is SYGVKD in the germline V gene. This CDR3 contains 11 residues. The CDR3 DNA sequence: TGTGCCATCAGACAGGATTACGAGCAGTACTTC. This encodes CAIRQDYEQYF.